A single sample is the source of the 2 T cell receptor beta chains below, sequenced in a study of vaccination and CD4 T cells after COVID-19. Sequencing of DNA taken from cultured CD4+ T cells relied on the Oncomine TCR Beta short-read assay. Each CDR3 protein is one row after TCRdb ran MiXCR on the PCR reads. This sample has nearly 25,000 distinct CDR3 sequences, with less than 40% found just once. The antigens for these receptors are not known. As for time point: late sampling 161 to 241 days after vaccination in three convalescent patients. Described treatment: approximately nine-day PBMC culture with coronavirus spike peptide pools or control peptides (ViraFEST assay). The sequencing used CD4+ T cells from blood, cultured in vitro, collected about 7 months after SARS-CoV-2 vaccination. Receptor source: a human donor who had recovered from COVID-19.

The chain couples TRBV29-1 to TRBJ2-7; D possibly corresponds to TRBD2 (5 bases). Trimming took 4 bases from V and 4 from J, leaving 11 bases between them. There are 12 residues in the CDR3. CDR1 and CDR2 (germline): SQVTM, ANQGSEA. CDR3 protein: CSVGGSWYEQYF. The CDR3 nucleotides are TGCAGCGTTGGAGGGAGTTGGTACGAGCAGTACTTC.

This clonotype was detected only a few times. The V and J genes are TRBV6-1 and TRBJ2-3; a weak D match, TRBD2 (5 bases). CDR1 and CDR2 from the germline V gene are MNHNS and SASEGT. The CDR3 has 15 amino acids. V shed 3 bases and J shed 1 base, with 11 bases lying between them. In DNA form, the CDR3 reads TGTGCCAGCAGTGAGGGTCTCGGGGGCACAGATACGCAGTATTTT. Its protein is CASSEGLGGTDTQYF.